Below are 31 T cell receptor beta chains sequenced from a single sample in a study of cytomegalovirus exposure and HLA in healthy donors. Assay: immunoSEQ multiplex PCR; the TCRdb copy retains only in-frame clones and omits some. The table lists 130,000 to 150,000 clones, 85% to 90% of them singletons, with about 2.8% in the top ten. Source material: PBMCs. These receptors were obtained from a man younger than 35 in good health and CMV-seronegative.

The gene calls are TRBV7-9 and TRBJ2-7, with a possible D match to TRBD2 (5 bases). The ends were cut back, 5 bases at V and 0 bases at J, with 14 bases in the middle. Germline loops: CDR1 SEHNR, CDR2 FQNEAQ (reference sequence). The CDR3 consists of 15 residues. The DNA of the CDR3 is TGTGCCAGCAGCGGATCCGGGATTCGCTCCTACGAGCAGTACTTC. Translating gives CASSGSGIRSYEQYF.

DNA of the CDR3: TGTGCCAGCAGCTTAGGACAAAGTAACCCTCAAGAGACCCAGTACTTC. It yields the protein CASSLGQSNPQETQYF. The rearrangement links TRBV13 to TRBJ2-5; D gene ambiguous. The V end lost 0 bases, the J end lost 2 bases, and 13 bases lay between the germline ends. The CDR3 runs 16 residues. The germline CDR1 and CDR2 sequences are PRHDT and FYEKMQ (reference sequence).

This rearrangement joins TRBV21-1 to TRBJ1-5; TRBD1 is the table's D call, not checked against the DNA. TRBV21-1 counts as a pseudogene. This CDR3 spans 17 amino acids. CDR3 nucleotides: TGTGCCAGCAGCAAAATGGGGAATCAGGGGGGAAATCAGCCCCAGCATTTT. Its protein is CASSKMGNQGGNQPQHF.

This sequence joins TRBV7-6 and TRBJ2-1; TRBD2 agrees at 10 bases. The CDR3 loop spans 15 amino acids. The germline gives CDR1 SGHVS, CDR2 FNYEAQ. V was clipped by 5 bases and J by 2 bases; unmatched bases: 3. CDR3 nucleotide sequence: TGTGCCAGCAGCACAGCGGGAGGGCCCTACAATGAGCAGTTCTTC. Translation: CASSTAGGPYNEQFF.

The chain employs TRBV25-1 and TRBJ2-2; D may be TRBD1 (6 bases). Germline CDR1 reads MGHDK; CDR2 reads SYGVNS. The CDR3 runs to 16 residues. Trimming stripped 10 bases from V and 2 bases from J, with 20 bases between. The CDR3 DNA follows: TGTGCCACCGCTGACCGTCTGGGGGCCAACACCGGGGAGCTGTTTTTT. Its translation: CATADRLGANTGELFF.

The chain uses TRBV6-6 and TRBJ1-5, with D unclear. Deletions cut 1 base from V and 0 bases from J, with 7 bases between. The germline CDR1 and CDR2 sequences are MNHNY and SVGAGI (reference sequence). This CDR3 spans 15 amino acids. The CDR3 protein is CASSYFRLSNQPQHF. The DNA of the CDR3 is TGTGCCAGCAGTTACTTTCGTCTTAGCAATCAGCCCCAGCATTTT.

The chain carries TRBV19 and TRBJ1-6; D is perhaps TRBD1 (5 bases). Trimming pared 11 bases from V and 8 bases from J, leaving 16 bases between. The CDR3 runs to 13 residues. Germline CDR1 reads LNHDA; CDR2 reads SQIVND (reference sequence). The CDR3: CAAGGSNDSPLHF. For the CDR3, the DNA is TGTGCCGCGGGGGGGTCAAATGATTCACCCCTCCACTTT.

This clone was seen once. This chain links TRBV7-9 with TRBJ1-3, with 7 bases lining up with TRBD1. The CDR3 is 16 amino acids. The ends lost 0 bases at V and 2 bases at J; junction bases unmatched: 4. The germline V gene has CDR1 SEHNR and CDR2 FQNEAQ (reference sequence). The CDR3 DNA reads TGTGCCAGCAGCTTAGCTCCCGACAGGGCTGGAAACACCATATATTTT. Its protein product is CASSLAPDRAGNTIYF.

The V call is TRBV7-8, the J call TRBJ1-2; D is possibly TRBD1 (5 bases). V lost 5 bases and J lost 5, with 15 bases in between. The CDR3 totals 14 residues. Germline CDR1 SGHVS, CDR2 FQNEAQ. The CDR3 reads CASSPPGVEYGYTF. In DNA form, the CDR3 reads TGTGCCAGCAGCCCTCCGGGGGTCGAGTATGGCTACACCTTC. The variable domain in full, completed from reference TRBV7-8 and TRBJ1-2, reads GAGVSQSPRYKVAKRGQDVALRCDPISGHVSLFWYQQALGQGPEFLTYFQNEAQLDKSGLPSDRFFAERPEGSVSTLKIQRTQQEDSAVYLCASSPPGVEYGYTFGSGTRLTVV.

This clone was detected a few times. CDR3 in amino acids: CASSLSGSRETQYF. In DNA form, the CDR3 reads TGTGCCAGCAGCCTTAGCGGGTCGAGAGAGACCCAGTACTTC. The V gene is TRBV7-2, the J gene TRBJ2-5; 7 bases map to TRBD2. The CDR3 loop spans 14 amino acids. Unmatched junction bases numbered 7, after V lost 5 bases and J lost 4 bases. Germline-derived CDR1 and CDR2 are SGHTA and FQGNSA.

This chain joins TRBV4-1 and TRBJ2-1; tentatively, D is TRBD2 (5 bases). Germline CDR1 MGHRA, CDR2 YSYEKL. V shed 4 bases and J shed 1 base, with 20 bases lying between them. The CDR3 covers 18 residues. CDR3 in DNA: TGCGCCAGCAGCCCCCGAGGGAACAGTGCCCCATCCTACAATGAGCAGTTCTTC. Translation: CASSPRGNSAPSYNEQFF.

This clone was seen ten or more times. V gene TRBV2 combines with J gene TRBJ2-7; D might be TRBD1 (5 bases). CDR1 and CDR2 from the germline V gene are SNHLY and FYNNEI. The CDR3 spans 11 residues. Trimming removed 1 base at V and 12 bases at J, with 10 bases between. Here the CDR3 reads CASSEVAQGYF. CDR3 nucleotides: TGTGCCAGCAGTGAAGTGGCCCAGGGGTACTTC.

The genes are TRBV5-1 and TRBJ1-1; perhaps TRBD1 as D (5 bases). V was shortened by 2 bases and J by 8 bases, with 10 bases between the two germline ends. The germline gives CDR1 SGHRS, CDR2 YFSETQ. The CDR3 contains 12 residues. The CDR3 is CASSFQGREAFF. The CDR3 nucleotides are TGCGCCAGCAGCTTCCAGGGCAGGGAAGCTTTCTTT.

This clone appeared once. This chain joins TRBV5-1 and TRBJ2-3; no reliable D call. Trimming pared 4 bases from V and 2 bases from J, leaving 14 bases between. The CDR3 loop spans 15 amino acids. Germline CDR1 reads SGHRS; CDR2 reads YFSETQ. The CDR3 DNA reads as TGCGCCAGCAGCCCCGCACCCCGCGCCACAGATACGCAGTATTTT. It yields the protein CASSPAPRATDTQYF.

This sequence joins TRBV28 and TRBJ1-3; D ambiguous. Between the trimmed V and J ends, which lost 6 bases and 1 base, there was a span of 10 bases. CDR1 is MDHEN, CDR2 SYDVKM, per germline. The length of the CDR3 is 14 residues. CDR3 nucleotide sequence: TGTGCCAGCAGGGGAGGGAGGTCTGGAAACACCATATATTTT. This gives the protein CASRGGRSGNTIYF.

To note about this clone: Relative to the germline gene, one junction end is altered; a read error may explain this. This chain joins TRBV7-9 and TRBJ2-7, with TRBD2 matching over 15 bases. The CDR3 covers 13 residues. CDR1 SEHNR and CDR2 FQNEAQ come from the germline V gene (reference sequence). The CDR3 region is CASSLPGLAGGDF. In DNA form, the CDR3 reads TGTGCCAGCAGCTTACCGGGACTAGCGGGAGGAGACTTC.

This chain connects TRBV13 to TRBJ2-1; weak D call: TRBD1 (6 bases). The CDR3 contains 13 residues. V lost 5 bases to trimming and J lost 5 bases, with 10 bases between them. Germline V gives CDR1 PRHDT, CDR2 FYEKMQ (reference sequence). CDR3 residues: CASSPRQDNEQFF. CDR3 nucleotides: TGTGCCAGCAGCCCCCGACAGGACAATGAGCAGTTCTTC.

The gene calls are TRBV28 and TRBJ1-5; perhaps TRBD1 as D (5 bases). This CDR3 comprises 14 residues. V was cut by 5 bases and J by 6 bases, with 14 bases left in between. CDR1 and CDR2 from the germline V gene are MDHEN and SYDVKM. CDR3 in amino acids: CASSATGLGQPQHF. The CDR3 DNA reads TGTGCCAGCAGTGCAACAGGTCTCGGTCAGCCCCAGCATTTT.

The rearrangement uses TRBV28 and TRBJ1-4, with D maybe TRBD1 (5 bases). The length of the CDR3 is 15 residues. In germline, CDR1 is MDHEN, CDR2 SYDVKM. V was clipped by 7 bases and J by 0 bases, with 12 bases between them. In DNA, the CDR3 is TGTGCCAGCAATGACAGAATCCCAACTAATGAAAAACTGTTTTTT. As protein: CASNDRIPTNEKLFF.

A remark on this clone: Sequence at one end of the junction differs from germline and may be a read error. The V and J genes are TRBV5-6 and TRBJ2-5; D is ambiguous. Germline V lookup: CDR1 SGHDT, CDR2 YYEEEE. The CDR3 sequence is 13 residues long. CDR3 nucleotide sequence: TGTGCCAGCAACTTGAGACACATGGAGACCCAGTACTTC. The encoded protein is CASNLRHMETQYF. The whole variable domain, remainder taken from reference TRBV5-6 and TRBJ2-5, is DAGVTQSPTHLIKTRGQQVTLRCSPKSGHDTVSWYQQALGQGPQFIFQYYEEEERQRGNFPDRFSGHQFPNYSSELNVNALLLGDSALYLCASNLRHMETQYFGPGTRLLVL.

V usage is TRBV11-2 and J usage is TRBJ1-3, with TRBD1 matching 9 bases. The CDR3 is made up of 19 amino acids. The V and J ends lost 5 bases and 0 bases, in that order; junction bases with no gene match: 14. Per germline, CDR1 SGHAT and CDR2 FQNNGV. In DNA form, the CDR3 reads TGTGCCAGCAGCCATCGGACCGGGACAGGGCCCTTCTCTGGAAACACCATATATTTT. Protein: CASSHRTGTGPFSGNTIYF.

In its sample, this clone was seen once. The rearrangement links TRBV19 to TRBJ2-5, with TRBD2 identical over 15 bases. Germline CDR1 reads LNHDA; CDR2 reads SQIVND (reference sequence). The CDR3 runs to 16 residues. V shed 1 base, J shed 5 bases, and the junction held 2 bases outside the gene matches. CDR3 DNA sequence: TGTGCCAGTAGTATAGCTGGGACTAGCGGGAGGGAGACCCAGTACTTC. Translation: CASSIAGTSGRETQYF.

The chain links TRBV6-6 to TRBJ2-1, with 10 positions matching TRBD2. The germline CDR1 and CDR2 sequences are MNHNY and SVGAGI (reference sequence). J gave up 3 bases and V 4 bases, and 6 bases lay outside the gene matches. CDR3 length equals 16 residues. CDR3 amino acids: CASSSLAGGIYNEQFF. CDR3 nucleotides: TGTGCCAGCAGTTCCTTAGCGGGAGGAATCTACAATGAGCAGTTCTTC.

The CDR3 DNA is TGTGCCAGCAGCCAACCGGGACAGGGGGCTGATGAGCAGTACTTC. Encoded protein: CASSQPGQGADEQYF. V usage is TRBV7-9 and J usage is TRBJ2-7, with 12 bases identical to TRBD1. The CDR3 has 15 residues. Germline V CDR1 and CDR2: SEHNR, FQNEAQ (reference sequence). After removal of 5 bases from V and 7 bases from J, the junction contained 9 bases not matched to a gene.

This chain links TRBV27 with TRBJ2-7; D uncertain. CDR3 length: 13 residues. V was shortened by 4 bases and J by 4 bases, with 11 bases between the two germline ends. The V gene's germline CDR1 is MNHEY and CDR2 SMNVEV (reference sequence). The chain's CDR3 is CASSYGRLYEQYF. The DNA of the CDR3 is TGTGCCAGCAGTTATGGCAGATTGTACGAGCAGTACTTC.

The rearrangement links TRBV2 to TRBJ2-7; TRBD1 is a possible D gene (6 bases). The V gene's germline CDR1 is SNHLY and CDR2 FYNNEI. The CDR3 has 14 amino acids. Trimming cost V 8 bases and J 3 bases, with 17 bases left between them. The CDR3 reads CASGLQGSYYEQYF. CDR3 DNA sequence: TGTGCCAGCGGCTTACAGGGATCTTACTACGAGCAGTACTTC.

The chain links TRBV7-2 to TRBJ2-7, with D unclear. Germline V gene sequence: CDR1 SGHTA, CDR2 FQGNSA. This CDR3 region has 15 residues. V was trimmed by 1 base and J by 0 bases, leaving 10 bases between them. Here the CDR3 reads CASSLDSRSSYEQYF. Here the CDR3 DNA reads TGTGCCAGCAGCTTAGACAGCAGAAGCTCCTACGAGCAGTACTTC.

The CDR3 reads CASSSVSANEKLFF. CDR3 nucleotide sequence: TGTGCCAGCAGTTCCGTCTCGGCTAATGAAAAACTGTTTTTT. V is TRBV6-5 and J is TRBJ1-4; D gene uncertain. The CDR3 is made up of 14 amino acids. V was pared by 4 bases and J by 3 bases, with 9 bases between. Germline V lookup: CDR1 MNHEY, CDR2 SVGAGI.

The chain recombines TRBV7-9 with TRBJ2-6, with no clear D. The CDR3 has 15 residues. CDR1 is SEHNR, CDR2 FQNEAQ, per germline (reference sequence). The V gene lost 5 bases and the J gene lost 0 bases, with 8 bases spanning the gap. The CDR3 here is CASSLFTSGANVLTF. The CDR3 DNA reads TGTGCCAGCAGCCTATTTACCTCTGGGGCCAACGTCCTGACTTTC.

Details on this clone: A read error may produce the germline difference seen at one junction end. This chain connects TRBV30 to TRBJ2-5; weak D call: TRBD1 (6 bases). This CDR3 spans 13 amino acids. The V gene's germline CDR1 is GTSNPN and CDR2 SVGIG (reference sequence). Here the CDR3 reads CACLTGRLSEGHF. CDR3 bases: TGTGCCTGTTTGACAGGTCGCCTCTCCGAGGGCCACTTC.

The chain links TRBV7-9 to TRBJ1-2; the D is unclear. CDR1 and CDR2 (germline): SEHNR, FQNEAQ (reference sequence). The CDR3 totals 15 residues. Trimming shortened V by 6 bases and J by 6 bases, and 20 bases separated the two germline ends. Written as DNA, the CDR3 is TGTGCCAGCAGGAATTCGCGAGGGAAGAAGAATGGCTACACCTTC. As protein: CASRNSRGKKNGYTF.